One T cell receptor (beta chain) is described in this entry. This clone was recorded once. What antigen it recognizes has not been identified. One base away there is no much larger clone; base qualities are not given. The cohort comprised more than 550 healthy bone marrow donors. At the time of sampling, every cohort member was nominally healthy, though immune exposures that went unrecorded were likely present. CMV serostatus was recorded as positive for almost 300 and negative for about 50% of the 666 cohort members, whereas no CMV serostatus was recorded for the donor in question. A peripheral blood sample was collected from each donor, and TCR beta sequencing was performed on peripheral blood mononuclear cells. The Qiagen DNeasy Blood Extraction Kit was used to extract genomic DNA from the blood cell samples. Libraries were built with the immunoSEQ multiplex PCR assay. For the multiplex PCR, a mixture combining 60 forward primers for TCR Vbeta segments and 13 reverse primers for TCR Jbeta segments was used. The CDR3 region of rearranged TCR beta genes was amplified from genomic DNA with a multiplex PCR assay. The Illumina HiSeq System was used to sequence the amplified TCR beta libraries as 87-base-pair reads. In the paper's pipeline: A later analysis tallied about 77 million unique TCR beta chains across the 600 to 700 repertoires, and about 10 million of those chains were shared by two or more donors. Raw reads were error-corrected and collapsed into unique sequences by a nearest-neighbor algorithm in which closely related sequences were merged to remove PCR and sequencing errors. Alignment of CDR3 sequences to IMGT reference sequences was used to assign V, D and J gene segments. For a sequence to be retained, a match of at least six nucleotides to both a V gene segment and a J gene segment was required. A rearrangement counted as productive if the CDR3 had no stop codons and remained in frame with V and J, and every other rearrangement counted as non-productive. Following IMGT convention, CDR3 was defined as the stretch from the second conserved V-encoded cysteine to the conserved J-encoded phenylalanine. In an earlier analysis of approximately 500 of the donors, sequences lacking an unambiguous match to a single V gene segment were excluded. In an earlier analysis of approximately 500 of the donors, a V segment was called functional when productive rearrangements were above 56.7%, and segregating when the standard deviation between donors exceeded 5%. To diagnose cytomegalovirus status from the catalog of TCR beta chain sequences, a statistical classification framework was built. In a later analysis, V and J genes were assigned by comparing TCR nucleotide sequences against IMGT/GENE-DB human TR gene sequences. The TCRdist pipeline was used in a later analysis to assign CDR3 sequences and most-parsimonious VDJ recombination scenarios. In a later analysis, each TCR beta chain was defined by its CDR3 amino acid sequence together with its V-gene family, and reads lacking a unique V-gene family were excluded. To address suspected cross-contamination and a sequencing artifact, a later analysis removed over 500 highly shared, low-generation-probability nucleotide sequences. A later analysis calculated a clonal expansion index for each public chain from normalized within-repertoire ranks of inferred template counts. In a later analysis, generation probabilities were computed with a VDJ recombination model fitted to out-of-frame rearrangements, and the resulting probabilities were checked against IGoR. In a later analysis, TCR-TCR, TCR-HLA and TCR-CMV co-occurrence was scored with hypergeometric tests, and a repertoire-size bias correction was applied to TCR pairs. A later analysis estimated false discovery rates by permuting HLA or CMV assignments 20 times. A later analysis grouped co-occurring TCRs with DBSCAN, adding TCRdist sequence similarity when clustering within HLA-allele-positive subsets. Repertoires with fewer than 30,000 or more than 120,000 public chains were left out of co-occurrence clustering, as were four to six repertoires with anomalous nucleotide sharing. Entries here come from immuneACCESS through TCRdb and include only in-frame sequences with V and J called. Some clones fail to appear in such tables; in the studies checked, an unresolved V gene covers under half of the shortfall, and the cause of the remainder is unknown. Clonal size and the V and J genes are those of that table, whereas D and trimming came from the DNA. The sample has under 100,000 clones on record, over 75% of them singletons. Over 10% of the sample goes to the ten largest clones.

Looking up the germline V gene (reference sequence) yields CDR1 PRHDT and CDR2 FYEKMQ. The CDR3 measures 12 amino acids from cysteine to phenylalanine. CDR3 DNA is the only sequence kept; it has 36 bases, read in frame from the first base. The V and J ends are trimmed by 0 bases and 3 bases, leaving 3 bases between them. This sample was taken from a study of cytomegalovirus exposure and HLA in healthy donors (dated by TCRdb to about 2017). Some background on the complete study: An earlier analysis of about 530 of the donors reported 276 Gb of sequence data and 117 million unique TCR beta sequences obtained from about 179 million T cells. An early release that covered about 640 HLA-typed donors contained approximately 300 gigabases of sequencing data and 80 million or so unique TCR sequences. Among the roughly 410 genotyped donors, around 81% belonged to the genetic ancestry cluster associated with self-reported Caucasian donors. The aim of the study was to test whether cataloging public T cell receptors could identify signatures of past pathogen exposure. The T cell repertoires of 550 to 850 subjects were profiled by immunosequencing and related to cytomegalovirus serostatus. Besides the first cohort of 666 subjects, a separate validation cohort made up of some 110 different subjects was used. High-throughput TCR immunosequencing, statistical association of individual TCRs with disease status, and machine learning were combined to predict cytomegalovirus infection status. To study patterns of TCR occurrence, a later analysis re-analyzed previously published TCR beta repertoires from around 700 donors and added high-resolution HLA genotyping. The later analysis used no new phenotypic data to find candidate immune exposures, relying instead on TCR beta sequences and their occurrence across donors. An earlier analysis of approximately 580 of the donors used high-throughput TCR beta sequencing to judge whether each TCR beta V gene segment behaved as functional or pseudogenic. Donor age, sex, ethnicity and CMV serostatus were collected together with the repertoire data. In a later genetic analysis, genome-wide SNP genotypes for about 60% of the 666 donors were used, and that subset was treated as a discovery cohort. Every repertoire in the discovery cohort had been generated on one and the same sequencing platform. Both class I and class II loci were covered by HLA typing, at four-digit resolution. The number of typed donors differed by locus: 629-630 for A, B, C, DRB1 and DQB1; 522 for DQA1; 606 for DPA1; and approximately 450 for DPB1. Four to six DR-DQ haplotypes were handled as single units for association and clustering, since linkage in the cohort was strong. On average, around 240,000 unique TCR beta nucleotide sequences were sequenced per donor among 350 to 400 genotyped donors of the cohort, with 15% to 20% of those sequences being non-productive. What the study reported, not specific to this receptor: A further reported finding was that TCR beta sequences accurately predicted the HLA-A and HLA-B alleles for most subjects in the first cohort. A few of the identified cytomegalovirus-associated TCR beta chains were confirmed in vitro to be specific for cytomegalovirus antigens. Because counts were too low, about 18 rarely observed V segments, including chromosome 9 orphons, were excluded from the earlier analysis of some 540 of the donors. An association between a missense DCLRE1C variant and V-gene and J-gene trimming of TCR beta chains was found in a later genetic analysis and replicated in an independent cohort. HLA typing was unavailable for some donors at each locus, so association tests used only the typed subset. At a false discovery rate of 0.05, a later analysis linked about 16,000 TCR beta sequences to specific HLA alleles. In this cohort, only TCR beta chains were sequenced, and detectable features were limited by the absence of alpha or paired-chain data. Correlated functional status among segregating V segments might be attributable to linkage disequilibrium, but an unknown experimental factor could not be ruled out. Roughly uniform sequencing depth across donors was assumed in presence/absence analyses, although this assumption may not hold. In a later analysis, HLA-associated TCR beta chains were found to be more clonally expanded and to have lower generation probabilities than equally common non-associated chains. CMV serostatus was the only immune exposure information available for the cohort. According to a later analysis, parvovirus B19, influenza, CMV and Epstein-Barr virus appeared linked to several top co-occurrence clusters. The classifier was reported to diagnose cytomegalovirus status with high specificity and sensitivity in both the original and validation cohorts. When HLA alleles, especially DR and DQ, strongly co-occurred, TCR associations were difficult to assign to individual alleles. Because the 87-base-pair reads could not distinguish some IMGT-functional V segments, including TRBV6-2 and TRBV6-3, those segments were excluded. Broadly in line with IMGT annotations, most TCR beta V segments showed up in productive rearrangements about 87% or about 30% of the time in an earlier analysis of around 600 of the donors. According to a later analysis, TCR association rates differed among HLA loci, with DRB1 alleles showing the most associated TCRs and HLA-C alleles showing the fewest. A cluster of highly shared sequence variants was judged likely to represent a technical artifact of the sequencing pipeline. The study gave a list of some 150 TCR beta chains associated with cytomegalovirus. While some public TCRs were present in many individuals, most TCR sequences turned up only very rarely across donors. According to the authors, the approach could potentially be generalized to other disease states and immunological phenotypes. Compared with the approximately 670-donor mean, donors in an Asian-associated ancestry cluster had fewer N-insertions in productive TCRs, according to a later genetic analysis. In a later analysis, most CMV-associated TCR beta chains were found to appear HLA-restricted, with HLA associations seemingly driven largely by CMV exposure.

This receptor was obtained from a human donor in good health. The V and J genes are TRBV13 and TRBJ2-7, with the D gene uncertain. Sequencing used PBMCs. The DNA sequence is TGTGCCAGCAGCTTAGGTAACTACGAGCAGTACTTC. Translated, it reads CASSLGNYEQYF.